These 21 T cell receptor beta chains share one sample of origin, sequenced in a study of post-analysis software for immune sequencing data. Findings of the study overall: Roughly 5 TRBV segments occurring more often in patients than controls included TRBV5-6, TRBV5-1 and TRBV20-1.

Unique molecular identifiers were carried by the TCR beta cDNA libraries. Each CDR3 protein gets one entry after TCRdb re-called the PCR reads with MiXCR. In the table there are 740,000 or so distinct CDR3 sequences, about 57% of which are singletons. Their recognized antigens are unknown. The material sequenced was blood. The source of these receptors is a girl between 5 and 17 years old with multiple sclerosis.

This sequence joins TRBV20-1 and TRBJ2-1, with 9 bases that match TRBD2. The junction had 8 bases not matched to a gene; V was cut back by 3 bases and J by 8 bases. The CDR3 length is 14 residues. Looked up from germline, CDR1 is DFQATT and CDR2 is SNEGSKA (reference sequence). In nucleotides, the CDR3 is TGCAGTGCTAGGGGGGTTAGCGGGAGTGATGAGCAGTTCTTC. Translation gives CSARGVSGSDEQFF.

In DNA, the CDR3 is TGTGCCATCATTCCGGACGGAGTCTACACTGAAGCTTTCTTT. Translation: CAIIPDGVYTEAFF. The V call is TRBV10-3, the J call TRBJ1-1; D is ambiguous. Germline CDR1 is ENHRY and CDR2 is SYGVKD. The V and J ends lost 7 bases and 3 bases respectively, with 15 bases between them. This CDR3 comprises 14 residues.

The CDR3 region is CSVKALGNTEAFF. The CDR3 region has the DNA TGCAGCGTTAAGGCTCTAGGGAACACTGAAGCTTTCTTT. The chain carries TRBV29-1 and TRBJ1-1; D call uncertain. The ends were cut back, 5 bases at V and 1 base at J, with 11 bases in the middle. The CDR3 has 13 residues. Germline CDR1 SQVTM, CDR2 ANQGSEA.

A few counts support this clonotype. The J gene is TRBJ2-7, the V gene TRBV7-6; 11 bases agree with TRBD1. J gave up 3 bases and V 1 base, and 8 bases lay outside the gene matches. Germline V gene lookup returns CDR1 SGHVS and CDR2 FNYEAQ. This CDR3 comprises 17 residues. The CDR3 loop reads CASSLGTGTGGFYEQYF. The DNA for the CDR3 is TGTGCCAGCAGCTTAGGAACCGGGACAGGGGGTTTCTACGAGCAGTACTTC.

The CDR3 sequence is CASSSNILAGEQYF. Here the CDR3 DNA reads TGTGCCAGCAGCTCCAATATCCTAGCGGGGGAGCAGTACTTC. The chain carries TRBV25-1 and TRBJ2-7; 9 nucleotides align to TRBD2. This CDR3 comprises 14 residues. J gave up 7 bases and V 6 bases, and 10 bases lay outside the gene matches. Germline V gene sequence: CDR1 MGHDK, CDR2 SYGVNS.

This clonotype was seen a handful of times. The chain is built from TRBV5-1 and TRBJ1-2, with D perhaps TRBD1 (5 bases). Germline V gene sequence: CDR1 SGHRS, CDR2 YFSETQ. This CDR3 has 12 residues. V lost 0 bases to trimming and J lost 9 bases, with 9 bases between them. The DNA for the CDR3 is TGCGCCAGCAGCTTGGACGGGGACCGCTACACCTTC. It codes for CASSLDGDRYTF.

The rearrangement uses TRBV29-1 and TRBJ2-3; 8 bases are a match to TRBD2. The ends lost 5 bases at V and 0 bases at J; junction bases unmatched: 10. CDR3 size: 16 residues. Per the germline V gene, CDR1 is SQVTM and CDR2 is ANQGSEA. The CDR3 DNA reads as TGCAGCGTTCTGGGTGATTCTAGCGGGAGCACAGATACGCAGTATTTT. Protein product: CSVLGDSSGSTDTQYF.

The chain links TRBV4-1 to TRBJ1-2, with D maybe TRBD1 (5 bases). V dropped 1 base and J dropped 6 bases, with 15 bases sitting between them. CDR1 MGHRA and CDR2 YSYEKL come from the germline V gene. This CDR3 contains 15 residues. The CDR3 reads CASSQVLKRDDGYTF. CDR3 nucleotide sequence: TGCGCCAGCAGCCAAGTTCTGAAGCGGGACGATGGCTACACCTTC.

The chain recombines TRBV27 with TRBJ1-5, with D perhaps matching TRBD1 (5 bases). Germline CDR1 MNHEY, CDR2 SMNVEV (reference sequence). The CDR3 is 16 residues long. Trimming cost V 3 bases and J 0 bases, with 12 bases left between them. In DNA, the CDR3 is TGTGCCAGCAGTTTTGGGGGATCCTATAGCAATCAGCCCCAGCATTTT. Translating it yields CASSFGGSYSNQPQHF.

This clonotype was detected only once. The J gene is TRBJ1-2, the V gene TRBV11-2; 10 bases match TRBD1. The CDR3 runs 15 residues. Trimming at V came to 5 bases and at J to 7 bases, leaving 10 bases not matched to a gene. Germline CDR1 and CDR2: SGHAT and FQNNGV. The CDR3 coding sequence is TGTGCCAGCAGCGTGGGGGACAGGGGCAGCTCTGGCTACACCTTC. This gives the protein CASSVGDRGSSGYTF.

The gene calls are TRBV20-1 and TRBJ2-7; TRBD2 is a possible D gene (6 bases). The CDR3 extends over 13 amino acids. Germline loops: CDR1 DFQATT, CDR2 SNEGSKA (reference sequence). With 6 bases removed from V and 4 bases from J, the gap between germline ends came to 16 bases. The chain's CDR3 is CSASGPRPYEQYF. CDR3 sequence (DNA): TGCAGTGCAAGCGGGCCTCGACCTTACGAGCAGTACTTC.

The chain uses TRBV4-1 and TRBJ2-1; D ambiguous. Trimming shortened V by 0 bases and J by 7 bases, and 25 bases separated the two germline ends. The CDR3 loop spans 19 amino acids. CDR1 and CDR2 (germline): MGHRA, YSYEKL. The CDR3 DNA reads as TGCGCCAGCAGCCAAGATGCCCTGTTGCCAGACCCCGTTGCAAATGAGCAGTTCTTC. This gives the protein CASSQDALLPDPVANEQFF.

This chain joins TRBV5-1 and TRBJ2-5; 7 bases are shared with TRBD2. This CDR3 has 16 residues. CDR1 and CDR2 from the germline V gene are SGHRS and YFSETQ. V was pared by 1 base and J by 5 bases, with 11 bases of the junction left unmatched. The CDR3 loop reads CASSLNEGLPRETQYF. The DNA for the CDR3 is TGCGCCAGCAGCTTGAACGAGGGACTACCCAGGGAGACCCAGTACTTC.

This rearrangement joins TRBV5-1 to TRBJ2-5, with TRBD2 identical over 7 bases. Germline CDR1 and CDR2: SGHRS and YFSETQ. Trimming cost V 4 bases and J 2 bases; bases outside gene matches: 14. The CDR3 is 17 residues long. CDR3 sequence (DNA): TGCGCCAGCAGCCCGGGGGGACTACCTACTCCTCAAGAGACCCAGTACTTC. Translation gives CASSPGGLPTPQETQYF.

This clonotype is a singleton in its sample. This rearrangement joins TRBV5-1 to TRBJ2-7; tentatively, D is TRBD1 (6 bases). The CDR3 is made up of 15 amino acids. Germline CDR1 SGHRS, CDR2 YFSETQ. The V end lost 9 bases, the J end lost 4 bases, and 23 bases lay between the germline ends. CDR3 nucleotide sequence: TGCGCCAACAGGAGACAAACAGGGCCTGGGTACGAGCAGTACTTC. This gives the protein CANRRQTGPGYEQYF. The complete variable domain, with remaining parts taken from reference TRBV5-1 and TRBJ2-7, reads KAGVTQTPRYLIKTRGQQVTLSCSPISGHRSVSWYQQTPGQGLQFLFEYFSETQRNKGNFPGRFSGRQFSNSRSEMNVSTLELGDSALYLCANRRQTGPGYEQYFGPGTRLTVT.

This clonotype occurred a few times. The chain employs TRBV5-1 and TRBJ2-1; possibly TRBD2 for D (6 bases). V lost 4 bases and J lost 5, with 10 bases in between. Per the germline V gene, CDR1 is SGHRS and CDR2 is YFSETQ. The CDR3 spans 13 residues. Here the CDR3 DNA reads TGCGCCAGCAGCCCGGGAGAACACAATGAGCAGTTCTTC. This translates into CASSPGEHNEQFF. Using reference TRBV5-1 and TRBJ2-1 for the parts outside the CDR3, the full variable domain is KAGVTQTPRYLIKTRGQQVTLSCSPISGHRSVSWYQQTPGQGLQFLFEYFSETQRNKGNFPGRFSGRQFSNSRSEMNVSTLELGDSALYLCASSPGEHNEQFFGPGTRLTVL.

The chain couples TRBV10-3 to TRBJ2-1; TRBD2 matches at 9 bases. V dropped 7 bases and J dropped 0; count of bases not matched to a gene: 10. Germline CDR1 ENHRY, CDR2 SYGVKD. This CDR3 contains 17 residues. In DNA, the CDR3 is TGTGCCATCACTCTGGGGACTAGCATAAACTCCTACAATGAGCAGTTCTTC. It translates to CAITLGTSINSYNEQFF.

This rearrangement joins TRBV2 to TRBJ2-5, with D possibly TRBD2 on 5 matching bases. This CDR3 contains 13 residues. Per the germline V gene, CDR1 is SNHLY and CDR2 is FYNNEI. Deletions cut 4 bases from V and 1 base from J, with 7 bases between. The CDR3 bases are TGTGCCAGCAGTGGAGGGATCCAAGAGACCCAGTACTTC. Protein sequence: CASSGGIQETQYF.

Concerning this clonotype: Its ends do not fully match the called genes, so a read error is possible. CDR3 nucleotides: TGCGCCAGCAGCCGGGGTGGACTAGCGGGGGGGCCCAGCGAGCAGTACTTC. This sequence encodes CASSRGGLAGGPSEQYF. The V call is TRBV5-5, the J call TRBJ2-7, with 15 bases that match TRBD2. The germline CDR1 and CDR2 sequences are SGHKS and YYEKEE (reference sequence). CDR3 length: 17 amino acids. Using reference TRBV5-5 and TRBJ2-7 for the parts outside the CDR3, the full variable domain is DAGVTQSPTHLIKTRGQQVTLRCSPISGHKSVSWYQQVLGQGPQFIFQYYEKEERGRGNFPDRFSARQFPNYSSELNVNALLLGDSALYLCASSRGGLAGGPSEQYFGPGTRLTVT.

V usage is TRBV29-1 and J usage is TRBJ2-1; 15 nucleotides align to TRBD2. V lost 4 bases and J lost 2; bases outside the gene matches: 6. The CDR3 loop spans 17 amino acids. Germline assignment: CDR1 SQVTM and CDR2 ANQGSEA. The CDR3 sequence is CSVAGTSGGLPYNEQFF. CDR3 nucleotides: TGCAGCGTTGCCGGGACTAGCGGGGGGCTCCCCTACAATGAGCAGTTCTTC.

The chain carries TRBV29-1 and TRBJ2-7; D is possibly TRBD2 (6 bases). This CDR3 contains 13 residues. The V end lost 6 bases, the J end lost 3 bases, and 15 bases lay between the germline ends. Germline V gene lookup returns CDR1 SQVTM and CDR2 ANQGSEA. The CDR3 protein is CSVNYGSGYEQYF. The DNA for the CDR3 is TGCAGCGTAAACTACGGGAGCGGCTACGAGCAGTACTTC.